A selection of T cell receptor beta chains follows, all from one sample in a study of blood T cell repertoires in COVID-19. Data came from immunoSEQ multiplex PCR; TCRdb stores just in-frame clones and leaves some out. This sample carries over 85,000 clones, more than 60% of them seen once, and the ten largest clones take approximately 24%. Input material: peripheral blood. Receptors were obtained from a man aged 65-85 years with acute or convalescent COVID-19. CDR3s include the opening cysteine and the closing phenylalanine or tryptophan. A D gene is named only where the DNA matches it firmly. Rows give clone size only sometimes, using once, few, many, or a class for an expanded clone.

J	D	V	size	CDR3	DNA
TRBJ1-3	TRBD1	TRBV30	NA	CAWIDRGPGNTIYF	TGTGCCTGGATAGACAGGGGGCCTGGAAACACCATATATTTT
TRBJ1-5	NA	TRBV5-1	NA	CASSLDGEENQPQHF	TGCGCCAGCAGCTTGGACGGAGAAGAAAATCAGCCCCAGCATTTT
TRBJ1-2	TRBD1	TRBV18	NA	CASSPGGRGGNYGYTF	TGTGCCAGCTCACCCGGGGGTCGAGGGGGCAACTATGGCTACACCTTC
TRBJ2-2	TRBD2	TRBV27	NA	CASSFSGRTTGELFF	TGTGCCAGCAGTTTTAGCGGGAGAACCACCGGGGAGCTGTTTTTT
TRBJ2-5	TRBD2	TRBV4-2	NA	CASSQGEGTETQYF	TGTGCCAGCAGCCAAGGGGAGGGGACGGAGACCCAGTACTTC
TRBJ2-7	NA	TRBV5-6	NA	CASSRQAYEQYF	TGTGCCAGCAGCAGACAGGCCTACGAGCAGTACTTC
TRBJ2-7	TRBD2	TRBV6-2/TRBV6-3	many	CASSYPRESNEQYF	TGTGCCAGCAGTTATCCGCGGGAGTCTAACGAGCAGTACTTC
TRBJ1-4	TRBD1	TRBV5-1	NA	CASSAPGTANEKLFF	TGCGCCAGCAGCGCCCCCGGGACAGCTAATGAAAAACTGTTTTTT
TRBJ2-3	NA	TRBV19	few	CASSIGASGTDTQYF	TGTGCCAGTAGTATAGGTGCTAGCGGCACAGATACGCAGTATTTT
TRBJ2-3	TRBD1	TRBV12-3/TRBV12-4	NA	CATKSQGDTQYF	TGTGCCACCAAATCACAGGGGGATACGCAGTATTTT
TRBJ2-7	NA	TRBV6-5	NA	CASSSGTRALLGEQYF	TGTGCCAGCAGTTCCGGGACAAGGGCCCTATTAGGCGAGCAGTACTTC
TRBJ2-1	NA	TRBV6-5	NA	CASSRQVGSYNEQFF	TGTGCCAGCAGCCGGCAGGTGGGTAGCTACAATGAGCAGTTCTTC
TRBJ1-2	NA	TRBV5-6	NA	CASSPGTLYAGYTF	TGTGCCAGCAGCCCCGGGACACTGTATGCCGGCTACACCTTC
TRBJ2-2	NA	TRBV13	NA	CASSLEQNYTGELFF	TGTGCCAGCAGCTTAGAACAGAACTACACCGGGGAGCTGTTTTTT
TRBJ1-4	NA	TRBV7-2	few	CASTTQRANEKLFF	TGTGCCAGCACTACGCAGAGGGCTAATGAAAAACTGTTTTTT
TRBJ2-2	TRBD1	TRBV6-5	NA	CASSRQGAIGELFF	TGTGCCAGCAGTCGACAGGGGGCAATCGGGGAGCTGTTTTTT
TRBJ2-1	TRBD1	TRBV27	NA	CASSLIGGQGAYNEQFF	TGTGCCAGCAGTTTAATTGGGGGTCAGGGGGCCTACAATGAGCAGTTCTTC
TRBJ2-3	NA	TRBV24-1	once	CATSPGSSTDTQYF	TGTGCCACCAGCCCCGGGAGCAGCACAGATACGCAGTATTTT